Listed here is a single T cell receptor (beta chain). This record belongs to a study of blood T cell repertoires in COVID-19. Study in general: COVID-19 samples from acute and convalescent phases originated in the United States, Italy and Spain. T cells, B-cell-depleted T cells, or PBMCs supplied cDNA or gDNA.

The CDR3 consists of 16 residues. Per the original methods: Estimation of nucleated cell counts was performed using reference gene primer amplification. Sequenced by immunoSEQ multiplex PCR; TCRdb stores in-frame clones only, minus some. V, J and clone size derive from that table, while D and trimming were established from the DNA sequence. The sample includes some 150,000 clones, about four fifths of them seen just once. The chain recombines TRBV21-1 with TRBJ2-4; TRBD1 is taken as the D call from the table, unchecked against the DNA. TRBV21-1 is classified as a pseudogene. The clonotype originates from a human donor in a cohort sampled during active COVID-19. Material for sequencing was peripheral blood. CDR3 sequence (DNA): TGTGCCAGCAGCAAACTAGGGGCGCTAGCCAAAAACATTCAGTACTTC. Its protein is CASSKLGALAKNIQYF.